The source of this T cell receptor (beta chain) is a study of CD4 T cells in relation to SARS-CoV-2 and coronaviruses. On the study more broadly: TCR beta CDR3s were sequenced after 10-day antigen culture of PBMCs. Negative control cultures got HIV-1 Nef peptides or no peptide.

A remark on this clone: Its cognate antigen is unknown.

Profiled with immunoSEQ multiplex PCR; TCRdb holds only in-frame clones, not every one. The profile shows 26,000 or so clones, 74% of them singletons. Broader study findings: In roughly 65% of donors, memory CD4+ clonotypes crossrecognized SARS-CoV-2 and at least one common cold coronavirus spike.

Germline values: CDR1 LNHDA, CDR2 SQIVND (reference sequence). The CDR3 consists of 14 residues. Deletions cut 5 bases from V and 3 bases from J, with 14 bases between. The unexposed donors gave CD4+ T cells in 2011-2018, prior to COVID-19. After approximately 10 days of culture, CD4+ T cells were isolated. This sequence originates from a human donor in good health. The gene calls are TRBV19 and TRBJ2-7; D remains ambiguous. Sample: CD4+ T cells from PBMCs, cultured in vitro. In DNA form, the CDR3 reads TGTGCCAGTAGTGACCGCTATATGGTCTACGAGCAGTACTTC. Translating it yields CASSDRYMVYEQYF.